A single sample gave rise to the 8 T cell receptor beta chains below, sequenced in a study of blood T cells in healthy people across ages. A sample-barcoded 5' primer and a J-beta primer mix were used in a second PCR of about 7 to 12 cycles. TCRdb independently ran MiXCR on the 5' RACE reads; one entry per CDR3 protein. The profile shows approximately 1,700,000 distinct CDR3 sequences, about two fifths of them singletons. The sequenced sample was blood. The receptors derive from a human donor in good health.

This clonotype was detected once. This could be a read error, since a much larger clone is one nucleotide away. The chain couples TRBV7-9 to TRBJ1-1; tentatively, D is TRBD1 (5 bases). V was pared by 3 bases and J by 9 bases, with 14 bases between. The CDR3 is made up of 13 amino acids. CDR1 and CDR2 (germline): SEHNR, FQNEAQ (reference sequence). CDR3 region: CASSLPPKGKAFF. CDR3 coding DNA: TGTGCCAGCAGCTTGCCTCCTAAGGGGAAAGCTTTCTTT. Complete variable domain (other parts from reference TRBV7-9 and TRBJ1-1): DTGVSQNPRHKITKRGQNVTFRCDPISEHNRLYWYRQTLGQGPEFLTYFQNEAQLEKSRLLSDRFSAERPKGSFSTLEIQRTEQGDSAMYLCASSLPPKGKAFFGQGTRLTVV.

There are many counts of this clonotype. The chain recombines TRBV7-6 with TRBJ2-5, with D tentatively TRBD2 (5 bases). Per germline, CDR1 SGHVS and CDR2 FNYEAQ. CDR3 size: 16 residues. The germline V and J ends were trimmed by 1 base and 5 bases, with 17 bases remaining between them. DNA for the CDR3: TGTGCCAGCAGCTTAGGGGTGGCTCCCTGGGAGGAGACCCAGTACTTC. It encodes CASSLGVAPWEETQYF.

This clonotype was seen a handful of times. The CDR3 bases are TGTGCCAGCAGCCACGCGGTTCTGCCCCAGCATTTT. Protein: CASSHAVLPQHF. V is TRBV7-9 and J is TRBJ1-5; the D is unclear. CDR3 length: 12 amino acids. Germline V lookup: CDR1 SEHNR, CDR2 FQNEAQ (reference sequence). V was cut by 5 bases and J by 9 bases, with 11 bases left in between.

This clonotype was counted only a few times. This chain links TRBV15 with TRBJ1-2; D possibly corresponds to TRBD1 (6 bases). Germline CDR1 LNHNV, CDR2 YYDKDF (reference sequence). V shed 1 base and J shed 2 bases, with 11 bases lying between them. This CDR3 is built from 15 residues. CDR3 region: CATSRGTVLNYGYTF. For the CDR3, the DNA is TGTGCCACCAGCAGAGGGACAGTGCTAAACTATGGCTACACCTTC.

On this clonotype itself: A junction end diverges from the germline sequence, so it may reflect a read error. The rearrangement uses TRBV20-1 and TRBJ2-1, with 7 bases fitting TRBD1. The CDR3 runs to 13 residues. Germline-derived CDR1 and CDR2 are DFQATT and SNEGSKA (reference sequence). CDR3 DNA sequence: TGCGGTGCTGGTAGGGACAGTAACAATGAGCAGTTCTTC. Translating it yields CGAGRDSNNEQFF.

The rearrangement links TRBV6-1 to TRBJ2-7, with 11 bases matching TRBD1. The CDR3 length is 13 residues. J gave up 5 bases and V 11 bases, and 8 bases lay outside the gene matches. CDR1 is MNHNS and CDR2 is SASEGT in the germline V gene. In nucleotides, the CDR3 is TGTGCCGGACGGACAGGGGGCATCAACGAGCAGTACTTC. Protein product: CAGRTGGINEQYF.

The V and J genes are TRBV2 and TRBJ1-5; D ambiguous. This CDR3 is 18 amino acids long. V was cut by 0 bases and J by 2 bases, with 17 bases left in between. The germline gives CDR1 SNHLY, CDR2 FYNNEI. The CDR3 bases are TGTGCCAGCAGTGAAGCGCTTCTACTAGGGCCCGGCAATCAGCCCCAGCATTTT. Amino acids: CASSEALLLGPGNQPQHF.

The chain combines TRBV4-3 with TRBJ2-7; 10 bases are a match to TRBD1. Germline V gene lookup returns CDR1 LGHNA and CDR2 YSLEER. The ends lost 3 bases at V and 2 bases at J; junction bases unmatched: 7. The CDR3 has 16 residues. The CDR3 is CASSHSGTGETYEQYF. The CDR3 nucleotides are TGCGCCAGCAGCCATTCCGGGACAGGGGAAACCTACGAGCAGTACTTC.